One and the same sample provided the 29 T cell receptor beta chains below, sequenced in a study of shared clonotypes between healthy human individuals. This table comes from immunoSEQ multiplex PCR, and its TCRdb copy is limited to in-frame clones, with some not included. The data show roughly 1,800,000 clones, with about 95% seen just once and around 1% held by the top ten. Terminally differentiated effector memory CD45RA+ cells were excluded by CCR7 positive selection of CD45RO-negative cells. The sample was naive CD8+ T cells sorted from blood. The receptors originated from a man younger than 35 in good health.

There are a few counts of this clone. The rearrangement joins TRBV5-6 to TRBJ1-2; D not certain. Germline assignment: CDR1 SGHDT and CDR2 YYEEEE. There are 14 residues in the CDR3. V gave up 5 bases and J gave up 7 bases, with 18 bases separating them. The chain's CDR3 is CASRPREAAGGYTF. The DNA of the CDR3 is TGTGCCAGCAGGCCCCGGGAGGCGGCGGGTGGCTACACCTTC.

V gene TRBV15 combines with J gene TRBJ1-5; D not resolved. The CDR3 loop spans 14 amino acids. V lost 7 bases to trimming and J lost 0 bases, with 10 bases between them. CDR1 is LNHNV and CDR2 is YYDKDF in the germline V gene (reference sequence). The CDR3 DNA reads as TGTGCCACCACTTCGGAGGATAGCAATCAGCCCCAGCATTTT. Its translation is CATTSEDSNQPQHF.

The rearrangement uses TRBV19 and TRBJ1-1; no reliable D call. V lost 6 bases to trimming and J lost 4 bases, with 15 bases between them. The CDR3 length is 14 residues. Germline-derived CDR1 and CDR2 are LNHDA and SQIVND (reference sequence). CDR3: CASSPLEGGTEAFF. CDR3 nucleotide sequence: TGTGCCAGTAGCCCCCTTGAGGGTGGCACTGAAGCTTTCTTT. Full variable domain (outside the CDR3, taken from reference TRBV19 and TRBJ1-1): DGGITQSPKYLFRKEGQNVTLSCEQNLNHDAMYWYRQDPGQGLRLIYYSQIVNDFQKGDIAEGYSVSREKKESFPLTVTSAQKNPTAFYLCASSPLEGGTEAFFGQGTRLTVV.

The J gene is TRBJ2-3, the V gene TRBV7-9; no firm D call. V lost 1 base, J lost 2 bases, and 13 bases lay in between. The CDR3 runs to 16 residues. Germline loops: CDR1 SEHNR, CDR2 FQNEAQ (reference sequence). The CDR3 nucleotides are TGTGCCAGCAGCTTAGTAGGCAGGAAGCTCACAGATACGCAGTATTTT. It codes for CASSLVGRKLTDTQYF.

V and J are TRBV27 and TRBJ2-6, with D hard to call. Germline V gives CDR1 MNHEY, CDR2 SMNVEV (reference sequence). Deletions cut 7 bases from V and 0 bases from J, with 7 bases between. This CDR3 has 14 amino acids. The DNA for the CDR3 is TGTGCCAGCATGCGGTCCTCTGGGGCCAACGTCCTGACTTTC. Translating it yields CASMRSSGANVLTF.

This clone appeared many times. The rearrangement links TRBV27 to TRBJ1-2, with TRBD1 as a possible D gene (5 bases). Trimming took 3 bases from V and 6 from J, leaving 14 bases between them. Germline loops: CDR1 MNHEY, CDR2 SMNVEV (reference sequence). This CDR3 comprises 14 residues. The CDR3 bases are TGTGCCAGCAGTTTGGGGCCAGGGATGGATGGCTACACCTTC. It encodes CASSLGPGMDGYTF.

The rearrangement joins TRBV9 to TRBJ1-2, with D hard to call. The germline V gene encodes CDR1 SGDLS and CDR2 YYNGEE. V was shortened by 0 bases and J by 3 bases, with 12 bases between the two germline ends. The CDR3 has 15 residues. CDR3 in amino acids: CASSVAIQEDYGYTF. CDR3 coding DNA: TGTGCCAGCAGCGTAGCTATCCAGGAGGACTATGGCTACACCTTC. Full variable domain (outside the CDR3, taken from reference TRBV9 and TRBJ1-2): DSGVTQTPKHLITATGQRVTLRCSPRSGDLSVYWYQQSLDQGLQFLIQYYNGEERAKGNILERFSAQQFPDLHSELNLSSLELGDSALYFCASSVAIQEDYGYTFGSGTRLTVV.

This sequence joins TRBV10-2 and TRBJ1-2; D uncertain. The CDR3 contains 11 residues. Germline V gene lookup returns CDR1 WSHSY and CDR2 SAAADI. The CDR3 protein is CGVSTNYGYTF. In nucleotides, the CDR3 is TGCGGAGTTAGTACTAACTATGGCTACACCTTC.

The chain uses TRBV9 and TRBJ2-3; 7 nucleotides match TRBD1. V shed 4 bases, J shed 4 bases, and the junction held 9 bases outside the gene matches. The germline V gene has CDR1 SGDLS and CDR2 YYNGEE. The CDR3 runs 15 residues. CDR3 sequence (DNA): TGTGCCAGCAGCCCCCAGGGACAGCCGGCAGATACGCAGTATTTT. Protein: CASSPQGQPADTQYF.

On this clone itself: At one of its ends the junction is not consistent with the germline gene, which may arise from a read error. The chain links TRBV30 to TRBJ2-5; D might be TRBD2 (6 bases). CDR3 size: 13 residues. Per the germline V gene, CDR1 is GTSNPN and CDR2 is SVGIG (reference sequence). This CDR3 reads CAWSVLEGEAQYF. CDR3 nucleotides: TGTGCCTGGAGTGTACTGGAGGGAGAGGCCCAGTACTTC.

The chain couples TRBV11-2 to TRBJ1-4, with no clear D. The V gene's germline CDR1 is SGHAT and CDR2 FQNNGV. There are 15 residues in the CDR3. V was clipped by 7 bases and J by 0 bases, with 12 bases between them. The CDR3 coding sequence is TGTGCCAGCACCCTTAGAGGAGCAACTAATGAAAAACTGTTTTTT. Its translation: CASTLRGATNEKLFF.

The J gene is TRBJ2-7, the V gene TRBV6-5, with D perhaps TRBD2 (6 bases). Germline V lookup: CDR1 MNHEY, CDR2 SVGAGI. The CDR3 runs to 12 residues. V was cut by 11 bases and J by 7 bases, with 18 bases left in between. The DNA for the CDR3 is TGTGCCGGCACTGGGGGACTGGGGGAGCAGTACTTC. Encoded protein: CAGTGGLGEQYF.

This clone was counted once. This sequence joins TRBV4-3 and TRBJ2-5; D call uncertain. The CDR3 sequence is 12 residues long. Trimming cost V 0 bases and J 5 bases, with 4 bases left between them. Looked up from germline, CDR1 is LGHNA and CDR2 is YSLEER. CDR3 coding DNA: TGCGCCAGCAGCCAAGAGGGGGAGACCCAGTACTTC. It codes for CASSQEGETQYF.

The rearrangement links TRBV6-5 to TRBJ2-1; D is perhaps TRBD1 (5 bases). The CDR3 spans 10 residues. From germline, CDR1 is MNHEY and CDR2 SVGAGI. The V gene lost 8 bases and the J gene lost 10 bases, with 9 bases spanning the gap. The CDR3, as DNA: TGTGCCAGCTTCGACAGCGAGCAGTTCTTC. This codes for CASFDSEQFF.

This chain links TRBV7-9 with TRBJ1-2; the D is unclear. This CDR3 contains 13 residues. Germline V CDR1 and CDR2: SEHNR, FQNEAQ (reference sequence). The V and J ends lost 3 bases and 7 bases respectively, with 12 bases between them. CDR3: CASSFPTTIGYTF. The CDR3 DNA sequence: TGTGCCAGCAGCTTTCCCACAACCATTGGCTACACCTTC.

CDR3 amino acids: CASTEAGMNTEAFF. The CDR3, as DNA: TGTGCCAGTACAGAAGCCGGAATGAACACTGAAGCTTTCTTT. This rearrangement joins TRBV19 to TRBJ1-1; unclear D gene. This CDR3 has 14 residues. The germline V and J ends were trimmed by 7 bases and 0 bases, with 12 bases remaining between them. Germline values: CDR1 LNHDA, CDR2 SQIVND (reference sequence).

For this clone: Other DNA variants within this sample encode the same CDR3. This chain joins TRBV5-1 and TRBJ2-7; maybe TRBD2 (5 bases). Trimming left V 2 bases short and J 0 bases short, with 6 bases between. The CDR3 is 13 amino acids. Per the germline V gene, CDR1 is SGHRS and CDR2 is YFSETQ. In nucleotides, the CDR3 is TGCGCCAGCAGCTTCGGGGTCTCCTACGAGCAGTACTTC. Protein: CASSFGVSYEQYF.

Only one count was recorded for this clone. This chain links TRBV19 with TRBJ1-4, with TRBD1 matching 8 bases. The CDR3 is made up of 15 amino acids. Germline CDR1 is LNHDA and CDR2 is SQIVND (reference sequence). V lost 5 bases, J lost 7 bases, and 9 bases stayed unmatched. CDR3 bases: TGTGCCAGTAGTTCGCCTGGGACAGGCGTTGAAAAACTGTTTTTT. The encoded protein is CASSSPGTGVEKLFF. Together with reference TRBV19 and TRBJ1-4, the CDR3 gives the full variable domain: DGGITQSPKYLFRKEGQNVTLSCEQNLNHDAMYWYRQDPGQGLRLIYYSQIVNDFQKGDIAEGYSVSREKKESFPLTVTSAQKNPTAFYLCASSSPGTGVEKLFFGSGTQLSVL.

On this clone itself: Within the sample, other DNA sequences also encode this same CDR3. The V gene is TRBV6-5, the J gene TRBJ2-7; D is perhaps TRBD2 (6 bases). This CDR3 is built from 12 residues. Germline V CDR1 and CDR2: MNHEY, SVGAGI. Trimming took 5 bases from V and 3 from J, leaving 8 bases between them. Here the CDR3 reads CASSAGLYEQYF. The DNA for the CDR3 is TGTGCCAGCAGTGCGGGGCTCTACGAGCAGTACTTC.

The chain links TRBV5-8 to TRBJ2-2; 7 positions agree with TRBD1. Trimming took 2 bases from V and 9 from J; bases not matched to a gene: 7. Germline assignment: CDR1 SGHTS and CDR2 YDEGEE. This CDR3 spans 14 amino acids. As DNA, the CDR3 is TGTGCCAGCAGCTTTGGTACAGGGGCCTGGGAGCTGTTTTTT. As protein: CASSFGTGAWELFF.

In regard to this clone: A much larger clone is a single base away; this may be a read error. V usage is TRBV7-2 and J usage is TRBJ2-1, with 7 nucleotides matching TRBD2. CDR1 is SGHTA, CDR2 FQGNSA, per germline. V gave up 2 bases and J gave up 4 bases; unmatched junction bases: 2. The CDR3 loop spans 14 amino acids. The CDR3 is CASSLSGAYNEQFF. The CDR3 DNA is TGTGCCAGCAGCTTAAGCGGGGCTTACAATGAGCAGTTCTTC.

In nucleotides, the CDR3 is TGCGCCAGCAGCGAAAGACAGGGGAATGAAGCTTTCTTT. Translating it yields CASSERQGNEAFF. This rearrangement joins TRBV4-1 to TRBJ1-1; 8 nucleotides match TRBD1. CDR1 is MGHRA, CDR2 YSYEKL, per germline. The CDR3 is 13 amino acids. The ends lost 5 bases at V and 7 bases at J; junction bases unmatched: 6.

The chain combines TRBV4-3 with TRBJ1-1; D gene ambiguous. CDR3 length equals 17 residues. Trimming left V 0 bases short and J 1 base short, with 15 bases between. Germline CDR1 reads LGHNA; CDR2 reads YSLEER. The CDR3 DNA reads as TGCGCCAGCAGCCAAGATCGGTGGGGATTGGGGAACACTGAAGCTTTCTTT. Protein product: CASSQDRWGLGNTEAFF.

CDR3 sequence reads: CASSPSGALSGANVLTF. CDR3 DNA: TGTGCCAGCAGCCCCAGCGGGGCTCTCTCTGGGGCCAACGTCCTGACTTTC. V gene TRBV9 combines with J gene TRBJ2-6, with TRBD2 matching 7 bases. This CDR3 is built from 17 residues. CDR1 SGDLS and CDR2 YYNGEE come from the germline V gene. V gave up 4 bases and J gave up 0 bases; unmatched junction bases: 7.

The chain combines TRBV25-1 with TRBJ1-4; 9 nucleotides match TRBD1. The length of the CDR3 is 15 residues. Losses at the gene ends were 4 bases for V and 4 bases for J; bases not matched to a gene: 4. Germline CDR1 MGHDK, CDR2 SYGVNS. This CDR3 is CASSGRDRDNEKLFF. For the CDR3, the DNA is TGTGCCAGCAGTGGCCGGGACAGGGATAATGAAAAACTGTTTTTT. Combining the CDR3 with reference TRBV25-1 and TRBJ1-4 gives the whole variable domain EADIYQTPRYLVIGTGKKITLECSQTMGHDKMYWYQQDPGMELHLIHYSYGVNSTEKGDLSSESTVSRIRTEHFPLTLESARPSHTSQYLCASSGRDRDNEKLFFGSGTQLSVL.

The chain carries TRBV5-8 and TRBJ1-1; TRBD1 matches at 8 bases. V gave up 2 bases and J gave up 2 bases; unmatched junction bases: 2. CDR1 and CDR2 (germline): SGHTS, YDEGEE. The CDR3 runs to 14 residues. CDR3 in amino acids: CASSFGTGNTEAFF. CDR3 bases: TGTGCCAGCAGCTTCGGGACAGGCAACACTGAAGCTTTCTTT.

The genes are TRBV15 and TRBJ2-2; D might be TRBD1 or TRBD2, each matching 6 bases. The V end was cut by 5 bases, the J end by 1 base, with 14 bases between. Germline CDR1 and CDR2: LNHNV and YYDKDF (reference sequence). The CDR3 totals 16 residues. CDR3 sequence (DNA): TGTGCCACCAGCGGAGTGGGGGGCTTGAACACCGGGGAGCTGTTTTTT. Its protein product is CATSGVGGLNTGELFF.

The CDR3 loop is CASSPPGTSDTQYF. The DNA of the CDR3 is TGCGCCAGCAGCCCCCCCGGGACCTCAGATACGCAGTATTTT. V is TRBV4-1 and J is TRBJ2-3; the D gene could be TRBD1 or TRBD2 (5 bases each). Germline loops: CDR1 MGHRA, CDR2 YSYEKL. The length of the CDR3 is 14 residues. V was shortened by 4 bases and J by 4 bases, with 12 bases between the two germline ends.

The genes are TRBV19 and TRBJ2-3, with TRBD1 matching 9 bases. The J segment lost 3 bases and the V segment lost 6 bases, leaving 13 bases of the junction unmatched. CDR1 and CDR2 from the germline V gene are LNHDA and SQIVND (reference sequence). This CDR3 is 17 amino acids long. CDR3 amino acids: CASRGYSGQGRTDTQYF. CDR3 in DNA: TGTGCCAGTAGAGGCTACTCGGGACAGGGACGAACAGATACGCAGTATTTT.